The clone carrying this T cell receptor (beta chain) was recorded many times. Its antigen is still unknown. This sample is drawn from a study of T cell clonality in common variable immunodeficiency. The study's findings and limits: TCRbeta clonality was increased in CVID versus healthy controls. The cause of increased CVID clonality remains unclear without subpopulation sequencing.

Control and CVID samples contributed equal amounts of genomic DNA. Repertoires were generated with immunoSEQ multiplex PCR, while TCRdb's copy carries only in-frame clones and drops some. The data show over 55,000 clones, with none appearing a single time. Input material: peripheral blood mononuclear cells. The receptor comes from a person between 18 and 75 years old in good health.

The CDR3 reads CASSQLQGTEAFF. Incomplete CDR3 DNA: TGTGCCAGCAGCCAATTACAGGGCACTGAA. V and J are TRBV16 and TRBJ1-1; D might be TRBD1 (6 bases). The read falls 3 residues short of the CDR3 end, and the missing part is taken from the germline J gene. Germline assignment: CDR1 KGHSY and CDR2 FQNENV. The germline V and J ends were trimmed by 1 base and 4 bases, with 7 bases remaining between them. This CDR3 is 13 amino acids long.